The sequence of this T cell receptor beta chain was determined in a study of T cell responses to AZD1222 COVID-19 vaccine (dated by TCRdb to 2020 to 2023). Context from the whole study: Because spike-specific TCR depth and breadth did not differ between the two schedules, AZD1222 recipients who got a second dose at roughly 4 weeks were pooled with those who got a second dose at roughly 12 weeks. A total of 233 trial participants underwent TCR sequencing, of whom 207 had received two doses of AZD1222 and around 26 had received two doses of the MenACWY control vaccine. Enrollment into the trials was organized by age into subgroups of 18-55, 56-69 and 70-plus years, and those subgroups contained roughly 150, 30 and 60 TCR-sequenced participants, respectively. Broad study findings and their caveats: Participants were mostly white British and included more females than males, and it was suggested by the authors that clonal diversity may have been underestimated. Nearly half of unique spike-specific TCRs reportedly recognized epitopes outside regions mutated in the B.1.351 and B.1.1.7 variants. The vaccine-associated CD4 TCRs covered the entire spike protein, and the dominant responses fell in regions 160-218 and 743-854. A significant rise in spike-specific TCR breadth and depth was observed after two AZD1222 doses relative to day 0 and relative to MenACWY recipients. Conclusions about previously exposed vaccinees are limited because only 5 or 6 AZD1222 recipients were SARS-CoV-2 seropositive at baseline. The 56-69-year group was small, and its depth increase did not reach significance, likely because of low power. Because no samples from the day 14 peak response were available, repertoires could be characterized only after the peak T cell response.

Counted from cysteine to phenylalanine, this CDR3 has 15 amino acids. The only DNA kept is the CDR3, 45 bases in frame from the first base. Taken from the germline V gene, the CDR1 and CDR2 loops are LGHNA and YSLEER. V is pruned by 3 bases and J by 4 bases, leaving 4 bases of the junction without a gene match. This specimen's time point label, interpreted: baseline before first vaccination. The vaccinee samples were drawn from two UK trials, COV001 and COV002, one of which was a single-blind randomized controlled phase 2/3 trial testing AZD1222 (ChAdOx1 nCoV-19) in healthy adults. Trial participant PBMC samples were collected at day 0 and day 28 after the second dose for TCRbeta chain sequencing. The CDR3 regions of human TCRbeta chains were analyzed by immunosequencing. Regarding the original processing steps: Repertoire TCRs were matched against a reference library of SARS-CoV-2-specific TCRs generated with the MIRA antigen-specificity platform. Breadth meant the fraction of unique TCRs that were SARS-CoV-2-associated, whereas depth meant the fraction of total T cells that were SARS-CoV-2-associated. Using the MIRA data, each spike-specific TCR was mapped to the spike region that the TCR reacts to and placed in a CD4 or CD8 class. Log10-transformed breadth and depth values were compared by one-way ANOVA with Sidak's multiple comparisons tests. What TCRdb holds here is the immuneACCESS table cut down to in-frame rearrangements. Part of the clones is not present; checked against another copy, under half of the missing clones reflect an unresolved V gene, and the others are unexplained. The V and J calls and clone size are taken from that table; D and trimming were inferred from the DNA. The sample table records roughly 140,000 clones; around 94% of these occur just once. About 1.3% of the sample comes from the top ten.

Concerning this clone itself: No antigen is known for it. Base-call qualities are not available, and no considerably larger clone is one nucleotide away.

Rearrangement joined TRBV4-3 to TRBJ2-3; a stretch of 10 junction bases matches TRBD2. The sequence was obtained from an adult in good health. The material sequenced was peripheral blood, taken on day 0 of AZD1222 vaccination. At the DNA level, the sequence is TGCGCCAGCAGCCACCTAGCGGGAGTGTCAGATACGCAGTATTTT. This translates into CASSHLAGVSDTQYF.